A single sample is the source of the 11 T cell receptor beta chains below, sequenced in a study of shared clonotypes between healthy human individuals. Sequencing used immunoSEQ multiplex PCR; TCRdb keeps in-frame clones, though not all of them. The sample includes about 2 million clones, roughly 96% of them seen just once. The source material was naive CD4+ T cells sorted from blood. The subset is: CD45RA+ positively selected. All receptors derive from a young man in good health.

The V call is TRBV6-1, the J call TRBJ2-3; D may be TRBD1 or TRBD2 (6 bases each). The ends were cut back, 3 bases at V and 0 bases at J, with 10 bases in the middle. The CDR3 totals 15 residues. Germline-derived CDR1 and CDR2 are MNHNS and SASEGT. The CDR3 sequence is CASSEGGHSTDTQYF. The DNA of the CDR3 is TGTGCCAGCAGTGAGGGGGGCCATAGCACAGATACGCAGTATTTT.

CDR3 nucleotide sequence: TGTGCCAGCAGTCCAAACTCAGTGGGGAGTCTGGCAGATACGCAGTATTTT. Translation gives CASSPNSVGSLADTQYF. The V gene is TRBV27, the J gene TRBJ2-3; D might be TRBD2 (5 bases). Germline loops: CDR1 MNHEY, CDR2 SMNVEV (reference sequence). The V end was cut by 5 bases, the J end by 4 bases, with 22 bases between. CDR3 length: 17 amino acids.

The chain couples TRBV7-9 to TRBJ2-1; 13 bases align to TRBD2. Germline V lookup: CDR1 SEHNR, CDR2 FQNEAQ (reference sequence). CDR3 length: 16 amino acids. V shed 5 bases, J shed 4 bases, and the junction held 5 bases outside the gene matches. The CDR3 DNA follows: TGTGCCAGCAGCCAGGGACTAGCGGGATTTTACAATGAGCAGTTCTTC. Translated: CASSQGLAGFYNEQFF.

The chain carries TRBV28 and TRBJ1-2; TRBD1 might be the D (5 bases). V lost 4 bases and J lost 5, with 17 bases in between. Germline loops: CDR1 MDHEN, CDR2 SYDVKM. This CDR3 is built from 15 residues. The CDR3 sequence: CASSSHTTETYGYTF. For the CDR3, the DNA is TGTGCCAGCAGTTCCCACACGACAGAAACTTATGGCTACACCTTC.

The V call is TRBV6-5, the J call TRBJ2-6; D remains unclear. Trimming stripped 6 bases from V and 2 bases from J, with 11 bases between. The CDR3 runs to 15 residues. Germline V gene lookup returns CDR1 MNHEY and CDR2 SVGAGI. The CDR3 region is CASRPQEAGANVLTF. The CDR3 DNA sequence: TGTGCCAGCAGGCCTCAGGAAGCTGGGGCCAACGTCCTGACTTTC.

Regarding this clone: Other DNA sequences of this sample code for an identical CDR3. This chain links TRBV9 with TRBJ1-2; 7 bases line up with TRBD1. V shed 5 bases and J 4 bases; nucleotides not matched to a gene: 5. The V gene's germline CDR1 is SGDLS and CDR2 YYNGEE. The CDR3 has 13 residues. CDR3: CASSAGTAYGYTF. DNA for the CDR3: TGTGCCAGCAGTGCCGGGACAGCCTATGGCTACACCTTC.

This rearrangement joins TRBV2 to TRBJ1-2; 9 positions match TRBD1. Germline assignment: CDR1 SNHLY and CDR2 FYNNEI. CDR3 length: 12 residues. The V segment lost 5 bases and the J segment 8 bases; nucleotides outside the gene matches: 3. The CDR3 DNA reads as TGTGCCAGCAGTCGGACAGGGGTGGGCTACACCTTC. This codes for CASSRTGVGYTF.

This rearrangement joins TRBV5-6 to TRBJ2-5; D is perhaps TRBD1 (6 bases). The CDR3 consists of 14 residues. CDR1 SGHDT and CDR2 YYEEEE come from the germline V gene. V was pared by 4 bases and J by 9 bases, with 19 bases between. The chain's CDR3 is CASSGYRVLGAQYF. The CDR3 region has the DNA TGTGCCAGCAGCGGATACAGGGTGCTGGGGGCCCAGTACTTC.

The rearrangement joins TRBV30 to TRBJ2-7; 7 bases map to TRBD1. J was trimmed by 4 bases and V by 0 bases; bases with no gene match: 3. The CDR3 covers 13 residues. In germline, CDR1 is GTSNPN, CDR2 SVGIG (reference sequence). Here the CDR3 DNA reads TGTGCCTGGAGTGTCAACAGGGGTTACGAGCAGTACTTC. Translated: CAWSVNRGYEQYF. Variable domain in full (rest from reference TRBV30 and TRBJ2-7): SQTIHQWPATLVQPVGSPLSLECTVEGTSNPNLYWYRQAAGRGLQLLFYSVGIGQISSEVPQNLSASRPQDRQFILSSKKLLLSDSGFYLCAWSVNRGYEQYFGPGTRLTVT.

The chain employs TRBV7-9 and TRBJ1-6; D is perhaps TRBD1 (5 bases). Germline CDR1 and CDR2: SEHNR and FQNEAQ (reference sequence). The length of the CDR3 is 13 residues. The V end lost 1 base, the J end lost 19 bases, and 17 bases lay between the germline ends. CDR3 residues: CASSLESVQAYHF. In nucleotides, the CDR3 is TGTGCCAGCAGCTTAGAATCCGTACAGGCTTATCACTTT.

This chain joins TRBV9 and TRBJ2-2, with TRBD2 as a possible D gene (5 bases). CDR1 is SGDLS, CDR2 YYNGEE, per germline. This CDR3 has 16 residues. Trimming took 4 bases from V and 2 from J, leaving 15 bases between them. The DNA for the CDR3 is TGTGCCAGCAGCACACGGACGGGATTTAACACCGGGGAGCTGTTTTTT. It codes for CASSTRTGFNTGELFF. Filled out from reference TRBV9 and TRBJ2-2, the complete variable domain reads DSGVTQTPKHLITATGQRVTLRCSPRSGDLSVYWYQQSLDQGLQFLIQYYNGEERAKGNILERFSAQQFPDLHSELNLSSLELGDSALYFCASSTRTGFNTGELFFGEGSRLTVL.